Described below is a single T cell receptor beta chain sequence and its context. Its target is not known. After removal of 4 bases from V and 2 bases from J, the junction contained 6 bases not matched to a gene. Germline V gene sequence: CDR1 LNHDA, CDR2 SQIVND (reference sequence). CDR3 size: 16 residues. This table comes from immunoSEQ multiplex PCR, and its TCRdb copy is limited to in-frame clones, with some not included. The sample lists 140,000 to 150,000 clones; nearly 90% were seen once. This sample is part of a study of T cell responses to AZD1222 COVID-19 vaccine. At the level of the study: Second-dose recipients at about 4 or about 12 weeks were treated as one pooled group.

General observations from the study: Donors skewed white British and female; clonal diversity was possibly underestimated. Along spike, vaccine-associated CD4 TCRs were found throughout, with dominance at 160-218 and 743-854. Compared with day 0, the breadth and depth of the Spike-specific TCR repertoire rose significantly after two doses of AZD1222.

The sequence derives from an adult in good health. V is TRBV19 and J is TRBJ2-1, with 9 bases fitting TRBD2. Sample: peripheral blood, taken on day 0 of AZD1222 vaccination. The CDR3 region is CASSRLAGLTYNEQFF. The CDR3 nucleotides read TGTGCCAGTAGTAGGCTAGCGGGACTAACCTACAATGAGCAGTTCTTC.